Listed below are T cell receptor beta chains from one sample, sequenced in a study of blood T cells in healthy people across ages. TCRdb ran MiXCR on the 5' RACE reads and lists one entry per CDR3 protein. The table shows about 1,000,000 distinct CDR3 sequences, with more than 40% occurring only once. Sequenced: blood. The receptors here all came from a woman aged 55-75 years in good health. CDR3s include the opening cysteine and the closing phenylalanine or tryptophan. The size field is filled for only some rows; it gives once, few, many or a size class.

J gene | V gene | clone size | CDR3 protein
TRBJ2-4 | TRBV25-1 | many | CASSEIRPEYF
TRBJ1-2 | TRBV12-3/TRBV12-4 | NA | CASSLVEAYGYTF
TRBJ1-1 | TRBV2 | NA | CASKIGWNTEAFF
TRBJ2-5 | TRBV9 | NA | CASSVATGSGSETQYF
TRBJ2-7 | TRBV27 | NA | CASRERQGRAYEQYF
TRBJ2-7 | TRBV5-1 | NA | CASSFGGDLSYEQYF
TRBJ2-3 | TRBV20-1 | few | CSARRGMPDTQYF
TRBJ1-2 | TRBV7-9 | NA | CASSFPAVPIGYTF
NA | TRBV28 | NA | CASIWGTGRVDEQYF
NA | TRBV6-5 | NA | CASSDGEGTYEQYF
TRBJ2-5 | TRBV10-3 | few | CAISDIASGRALEETQYF
TRBJ2-7 | TRBV27 | few | CASSPTFSYEQYF
TRBJ2-4 | TRBV7-2 | few | CASSLYRTTKNIQYF
TRBJ2-1 | TRBV7-2 | many | CASSGLGKSEQFF
TRBJ2-7 | TRBV10-3 | many | CAISEGLISYEQYF
TRBJ1-1 | TRBV9 | NA | CASTGKGGSGTEAFF
TRBJ2-2 | TRBV12-3/TRBV12-4 | NA | CASSFPVAGGSFPGELFF
TRBJ2-1 | TRBV28 | NA | CASTHRGLDFANEQFF
TRBJ2-7 | TRBV7-8 | NA | CASSARTSGEQYF
TRBJ1-1 | TRBV7-8 | NA | CASSLGGSMNTEAFF
TRBJ2-6 | TRBV5-6 | NA | CASSLAYKTTPTGANVLTF
TRBJ2-3 | TRBV24-1 | NA | CATSDPGRPGGDTQYF
TRBJ2-7 | TRBV20-1 | few | CSATSFGTGTTYEQYF
TRBJ2-6 | TRBV7-9 | NA | CASSVGLGANVLTF
TRBJ2-3 | TRBV6-5 | few | CASTYYSSAGASLRISTDTQYF
TRBJ2-1 | TRBV7-2 | NA | CASSKTSAVSYNEQFF
NA | TRBV6-5 | NA | CASTPGQGFYEQYF
TRBJ2-5 | TRBV24-1 | NA | CATSGSDRVQETQYF
TRBJ2-7 | TRBV6-4 | NA | CASSTETGGIYEQYF
TRBJ2-1 | TRBV25-1 | NA | CASTQASEITSYNEQFF
NA | TRBV5-1 | NA | CASRVDRGNPYEQYF
TRBJ2-3 | TRBV20-1 | NA | CSALSGGFTDTQYF
TRBJ1-1 | TRBV7-9 | NA | CASSLMQGNTEAFF
NA | TRBV2 | NA | CASSGTSGRRPYNEQYF
TRBJ2-7 | TRBV5-1 | NA | CASSAGWSDEQYF
TRBJ2-4 | TRBV5-1 | few | CASSSEVRTLDIQYF
TRBJ2-5 | TRBV20-1 | NA | CSARDTSRGETQYF
TRBJ1-5 | TRBV30 | few | CAWSKSYNQPQHF